These T cell receptor beta chains were read from a single sample in a study of vaccination and CD4 T cells after COVID-19. Their target antigens are unknown. TCRdb re-called the PCR reads with MiXCR, one entry per CDR3 protein. The table includes around 26,000 distinct CDR3 sequences, roughly 42% detected once. Sequenced sample: CD4+ T cells from blood, cultured in vitro. The source of these receptors is a human donor who had recovered from COVID-19. The CDR3 runs from the conserved cysteine through the conserved F or W. The D gene is left open where the match is weak. The listing skips clone size in some rows; elsewhere it reads once, few, many or a size class.

>TRBD2|.|TRBJ2-7|TRBV20-1
CSAETLLAGRYEQYF
TGCAGTGCAGAAACTTTACTAGCGGGGCGCTACGAGCAGTACTTC
>.|few|TRBJ2-7|TRBV11-2
CASSLLRGEGAYEQYF
TGTGCCAGCAGCCTACTCAGGGGCGAGGGGGCCTACGAGCAGTACTTC
>.|.|TRBJ1-5|TRBV24-1
CATSVHRSNQPQHF
TGTGCCACCAGTGTTCACAGGAGCAATCAGCCCCAGCATTTT
>TRBD1|.|TRBJ2-4|TRBV6-1
CASSQGAQGNIQYF
TGTGCCAGCAGCCAGGGGGCGCAAGGAAACATTCAGTACTTC
>.|.|TRBJ2-3|TRBV7-7
CASSLPPAHTDTQYF
TGTGCTAGCAGCTTACCGCCTGCCCACACAGATACGCAGTATTTT
>.|.|TRBJ1-2|TRBV2
CATEDSLSYGYTF
TGTGCCACCGAGGACAGTCTAAGCTATGGCTACACCTTC
>TRBD2|.|TRBJ2-2|TRBV6-5
CASSYLASGRAGELFF
TGTGCCAGCAGTTACCTTGCTAGCGGGAGGGCCGGGGAGCTGTTTTTT
>.|.|TRBJ1-1|TRBV27
CASSLPPGQHRNTEAFF
TGTGCCAGCAGTTTACCCCCGGGACAACATAGGAACACTGAAGCTTTCTTT
>.|few|TRBJ2-1|TRBV7-2
CASSGVSLNEQFF
TGTGCCAGCAGCGGAGTATCCCTTAATGAGCAGTTCTTC
>.|few|TRBJ1-5|TRBV24-1
CATSEGRGNQPQHF
TGTGCCACCAGTGAGGGGCGAGGCAATCAGCCCCAGCATTTT
>.|.|TRBJ1-2|TRBV6-1
CASSEARASGYGYTF
TGTGCCAGCAGTGAAGCGCGGGCTTCGGGCTATGGCTACACCTTC
>TRBD1|.|TRBJ1-2|TRBV6-2/TRBV6-3
CASNGDRVSFRNYGYTF
TGTGCCAGCAATGGGGACAGGGTATCGTTTCGGAACTATGGCTACACCTTC
>.|few|TRBJ1-5|TRBV6-5
CASSYPGNSNQPQHF
TGTGCCAGCAGTTACCCAGGGAATAGCAATCAGCCCCAGCATTTT
>.|.|TRBJ2-3|TRBV29-1
CSVLASTDTQYF
TGCAGCGTTCTCGCTAGCACAGATACGCAGTATTTT
>.|.|TRBJ1-6|TRBV2
CASSGVARAASPLHF
TGTGCCAGCAGTGGAGTTGCCAGGGCGGCTTCACCCCTCCACTTT
>TRBD1|.|TRBJ2-2|TRBV12-3/TRBV12-4
CASSRQGASTGELFF
TGTGCCAGCAGTCGACAGGGGGCGAGCACCGGGGAGCTGTTTTTT